Below are 9 T cell receptor beta chains sequenced from a single sample in a study of brain metastases from non-small cell lung cancer. Repertoires were generated with immunoSEQ multiplex PCR, while TCRdb's copy carries only in-frame clones and drops some. The data contain around 2,000 clones, around 83% of them singletons. Sequencing input: tissue from a brain metastasis. The source of these receptors is a donor aged 40 or over with non-small cell lung cancer.

This clone was picked up one time. The J gene is TRBJ2-7, the V gene TRBV30; 9 bases align to TRBD1. This CDR3 spans 13 amino acids. Unmatched junction bases numbered 1, after V lost 2 bases and J lost 2 bases. Germline V gives CDR1 GTSNPN, CDR2 SVGIG (reference sequence). Here the CDR3 DNA reads TGTGCCTGGAGTACAGGGGGCCCCTACGAGCAGTACTTC. It is translated as CAWSTGGPYEQYF.

The table lists this clone with a few counts. This specimen includes other DNA sequences encoding the same CDR3. The rearrangement uses TRBV7-8 and TRBJ2-5; TRBD2 matches 8 bases. This CDR3 comprises 17 residues. Germline V gives CDR1 SGHVS, CDR2 FQNEAQ. V was pared by 5 bases and J by 1 base, with 12 bases of the junction left unmatched. The CDR3 nucleotides read TGTGCCAGCAGCCCCCCCGGCGGGGGGCGCGTCCAAGAGACCCAGTACTTC. Translated: CASSPPGGGRVQETQYF.

J is TRBJ2-7 and V is TRBV28; D possibly corresponds to TRBD2 (5 bases). This CDR3 is built from 13 residues. Between the trimmed V and J ends, which lost 5 bases and 4 bases, there was a span of 12 bases. The germline V gene encodes CDR1 MDHEN and CDR2 SYDVKM. Here the CDR3 reads CASSHGLEYEQYF. As DNA, the CDR3 is TGTGCCAGCAGTCACGGACTGGAGTACGAGCAGTACTTC. The full variable domain, completed using reference TRBV28 and TRBJ2-7, is DVKVTQSSRYLVKRTGEKVFLECVQDMDHENMFWYRQDPGLGLRLIYFSYDVKMKEKGDIPEGYSVSREKKERFSLILESASTNQTSMYLCASSHGLEYEQYFGPGTRLTVT.

The chain links TRBV5-1 to TRBJ2-1; D gene ambiguous. Trimming cost V 7 bases and J 8 bases, with 19 bases left between them. Germline CDR1 and CDR2: SGHRS and YFSETQ. The CDR3 sequence is 14 residues long. CDR3 sequence (DNA): TGCGCCAGCCGCACCTCCGGCCGGATGGATGAGCAGTTCTTC. Protein: CASRTSGRMDEQFF.

The rearrangement links TRBV4-3 to TRBJ2-2; 8 positions agree with TRBD1. The CDR3 spans 17 residues. Germline V lookup: CDR1 LGHNA, CDR2 YSLEER. With V trimmed by 0 bases and J by 7 bases, 10 bases remained unmatched. CDR3 nucleotide sequence: TGCGCCAGCAGCCAAGATCGGGGCAGGGGGCTGGGCGGGGAGCTGTTTTTT. It translates to CASSQDRGRGLGGELFF.

The chain joins TRBV2 to TRBJ1-5, with D perhaps matching TRBD1 (5 bases). Trimming stripped 7 bases from V and 7 bases from J, with 14 bases between. CDR1 and CDR2 (germline): SNHLY, FYNNEI. This CDR3 has 13 amino acids. CDR3 region: CASKAGLYQPQHF. The CDR3 nucleotides are TGTGCCAGCAAGGCAGGGTTGTACCAGCCCCAGCATTTT.

This clone is large (0.1 to 1%). CDR3 in amino acids: CATSLGNSPLHF. The CDR3 DNA reads as TGTGCCACCAGTCTCGGTAATTCACCCCTCCACTTT. V and J are TRBV24-1 and TRBJ1-6; D is ambiguous. The CDR3 is 12 residues long. Trimming removed 6 bases from V and 6 bases from J, with 5 bases in between. The V gene's germline CDR1 is KGHDR and CDR2 SFDVKD.

The chain has TRBV9 and TRBJ2-3; maybe TRBD1 (5 bases). CDR3 length: 13 residues. The V end lost 2 bases, the J end lost 5 bases, and 9 bases lay between the germline ends. Germline CDR1 SGDLS, CDR2 YYNGEE. CDR3 sequence (DNA): TGTGCCAGCAGCGTTAGGGGCGGAGATACGCAGTATTTT. It is translated as CASSVRGGDTQYF.

The chain has TRBV4-1 and TRBJ2-1; 12 bases align to TRBD2. CDR1 is MGHRA, CDR2 YSYEKL, per germline. This CDR3 is built from 15 residues. Trimming cost V 4 bases and J 7 bases; bases outside gene matches: 5. This chain's CDR3 is CASSLAGTSGNEQFF. DNA of the CDR3: TGCGCCAGCAGCCTTGCCGGGACTAGCGGGAATGAGCAGTTCTTC.